A selection of T cell receptor beta chains follows, all from one sample in a study of shared clonotypes between healthy human individuals. Data came from immunoSEQ multiplex PCR; TCRdb stores just in-frame clones and leaves some out. The sample contains nearly 2 million clones, about 95% of which appear only once. Sequencing input: naive CD8+ T cells sorted from blood. These receptors all stem from a young man in good health. Both conserved end residues are part of each CDR3. Each record gives: clone size, J gene, V gene, D gene, CDR3 DNA, CDR3 protein. D genes are given only for firm matches. Clone size is shown for a subset of rows, as once, few, many or a class of expanded clone.

clone_size: -
j_call: TRBJ1-3
v_call: TRBV15
d_call: -
cdr3_nt: TGTGCCACCAGCAGTGACAGGTTCTCTGGAAACACCATATATTTT
cdr3_aa: CATSSDRFSGNTIYF

clone_size: -
j_call: TRBJ2-1
v_call: TRBV4-1
d_call: TRBD2
cdr3_nt: TGCGCCAGCAGCCAACCTCCTAGCGGATTCAATGAGCAGTTCTTC
cdr3_aa: CASSQPPSGFNEQFF

clone_size: -
j_call: TRBJ1-5
v_call: TRBV9
d_call: -
cdr3_nt: TGTGCCAGCAGCCCCGATGGGGATAGCAATCAGCCCCAGCATTTT
cdr3_aa: CASSPDGDSNQPQHF

clone_size: -
j_call: TRBJ2-1
v_call: TRBV7-8
d_call: -
cdr3_nt: TGTGCCAGCAGCTTTTCTGGGACTCGAGAGAGCTCCTACAATGAGCAGTTCTTC
cdr3_aa: CASSFSGTRESSYNEQFF

clone_size: -
j_call: TRBJ2-2
v_call: TRBV7-9
d_call: TRBD2
cdr3_nt: TGTGCCAGTCAGGAGAGCGGGGGTTGGACCGGGGAGCTGTTTTTT
cdr3_aa: CASQESGGWTGELFF

clone_size: -
j_call: TRBJ1-1
v_call: TRBV28
d_call: -
cdr3_nt: TGTGCCAGCAGCCTTCGTACAGATATGAACACTGAAGCTTTCTTT
cdr3_aa: CASSLRTDMNTEAFF

clone_size: -
j_call: TRBJ2-2
v_call: TRBV4-1
d_call: TRBD2
cdr3_nt: TGCGCCAGCAGCCGGGGACTAGCCCCCGACACCGGGGAGCTGTTTTTT
cdr3_aa: CASSRGLAPDTGELFF

clone_size: -
j_call: TRBJ2-7
v_call: TRBV11-3
d_call: -
cdr3_nt: TGTGCCAGCAGCTTAGACCGGGGCTCTGGCTCCTACGAGCAGTACTTC
cdr3_aa: CASSLDRGSGSYEQYF

clone_size: -
j_call: TRBJ2-2
v_call: TRBV28
d_call: -
cdr3_nt: TGTGCCAGCAGTCCTACTTGGGGGATCGGGGAGCTGTTTTTT
cdr3_aa: CASSPTWGIGELFF

clone_size: -
j_call: TRBJ2-7
v_call: TRBV5-5
d_call: TRBD2
cdr3_nt: TGTGCCAGCAGCTTGGGCCAACTAGCGTTCTCCTACGAGCAGTACTTC
cdr3_aa: CASSLGQLAFSYEQYF

clone_size: -
j_call: TRBJ2-7
v_call: TRBV6-1
d_call: -
cdr3_nt: TGTGCCAGCAAAGCTGGTTACGAGCAGTACTTC
cdr3_aa: CASKAGYEQYF

clone_size: -
j_call: TRBJ2-3
v_call: TRBV4-1
d_call: -
cdr3_nt: TGCGCCAGCAGCCAAGTTCTAGCAGATACGCAGTATTTT
cdr3_aa: CASSQVLADTQYF

clone_size: -
j_call: TRBJ1-2
v_call: TRBV28
d_call: -
cdr3_nt: TGTGCCAGCAGTTTGACAGTATGGACTAACTATGGCTACACCTTC
cdr3_aa: CASSLTVWTNYGYTF

clone_size: -
j_call: TRBJ1-2
v_call: TRBV27
d_call: -
cdr3_nt: TGTGCCAGCAGTTTATGGGGGGGGAACTATGGCTACACCTTC
cdr3_aa: CASSLWGGNYGYTF

clone_size: once
j_call: TRBJ1-2
v_call: TRBV30
d_call: -
cdr3_nt: TGTGCCTGGGGGTGGGGCGAAGGGTATGGCTACACCTTC
cdr3_aa: CAWGWGEGYGYTF

clone_size: -
j_call: TRBJ1-1
v_call: TRBV28
d_call: -
cdr3_nt: TGTGCCAGCAGTTTAAGCTTGCGGGATTTCGACACTGAAGCTTTCTTT
cdr3_aa: CASSLSLRDFDTEAFF

clone_size: -
j_call: TRBJ2-2
v_call: TRBV4-1
d_call: TRBD2
cdr3_nt: TGCGCCAGCAGCCATCTTTTCCAAGCGGGGGGGACCACCGGGGAGCTGTTTTTT
cdr3_aa: CASSHLFQAGGTTGELFF

clone_size: -
j_call: TRBJ2-6
v_call: TRBV5-4
d_call: -
cdr3_nt: TGTGCCAGCAGCCTTTCTGGGGCCAACGTCCTGACTTTC
cdr3_aa: CASSLSGANVLTF

clone_size: -
j_call: TRBJ2-7
v_call: TRBV6-5
d_call: -
cdr3_nt: TGTGCCAGCAGTTACTCGTTAGAGGCCTCCTCCTACGAGCAGTACTTC
cdr3_aa: CASSYSLEASSYEQYF

clone_size: -
j_call: TRBJ1-1
v_call: TRBV14
d_call: -
cdr3_nt: TGTGCCAGCAGCCAAGACAACCCTGAAGCTTTCTTT
cdr3_aa: CASSQDNPEAFF

clone_size: -
j_call: TRBJ2-7
v_call: TRBV28
d_call: TRBD1
cdr3_nt: TGTGCCAGCAGTCCCAGGACAGGAGTCCACGAGCAGTACTTC
cdr3_aa: CASSPRTGVHEQYF

clone_size: -
j_call: TRBJ2-3
v_call: TRBV19
d_call: -
cdr3_nt: TGTGCCAGTACTTCACAGACGGCTAGCACAGATACGCAGTATTTT
cdr3_aa: CASTSQTASTDTQYF

clone_size: -
j_call: TRBJ1-1
v_call: TRBV19
d_call: -
cdr3_nt: TGTGCCAGTAGTCAAGAGCCGACAGAGAACACTGAAGCTTTCTTT
cdr3_aa: CASSQEPTENTEAFF

clone_size: -
j_call: TRBJ1-4
v_call: TRBV30
d_call: -
cdr3_nt: TGTGCCTGGACCTTACCCCAGGGGGAAAAACTGTTTTTT
cdr3_aa: CAWTLPQGEKLFF

clone_size: -
j_call: TRBJ2-5
v_call: TRBV7-9
d_call: -
cdr3_nt: TGTGCCAGCAGCTTAGCGCCCCGACAGGCCGCGGAGACCCAGTACTTC
cdr3_aa: CASSLAPRQAAETQYF

clone_size: -
j_call: TRBJ2-1
v_call: TRBV7-9
d_call: -
cdr3_nt: TGTGCCAGCAGCTCCTCGGGGGCAAGCTCCTACAATGAGCAGTTCTTC
cdr3_aa: CASSSSGASSYNEQFF

clone_size: -
j_call: TRBJ2-7
v_call: TRBV9
d_call: TRBD1
cdr3_nt: TGTGCCAGCAGCCTAGGGACAGCCTACGAGCAGTACTTC
cdr3_aa: CASSLGTAYEQYF

clone_size: -
j_call: TRBJ2-7
v_call: TRBV30
d_call: -
cdr3_nt: TGTGCCTGGAGTCCGGGCGGCTACGAGCAGTACTTC
cdr3_aa: CAWSPGGYEQYF

clone_size: -
j_call: TRBJ2-2
v_call: TRBV6-5
d_call: TRBD2
cdr3_nt: TGTGCCAGCAGTTACCGGCTAGCGGAGAACACCGGGGAGCTGTTTTTT
cdr3_aa: CASSYRLAENTGELFF

clone_size: -
j_call: TRBJ2-7
v_call: TRBV19
d_call: -
cdr3_nt: TGTGCCAGTAGTATTTTTGGGGGCGTCGACGAGCAGTACTTC
cdr3_aa: CASSIFGGVDEQYF

clone_size: -
j_call: TRBJ1-2
v_call: TRBV11-3
d_call: -
cdr3_nt: TGTGCCAGCAGCTTAGATGGGGGCCGTGGCTACACCTTC
cdr3_aa: CASSLDGGRGYTF

clone_size: -
j_call: TRBJ1-2
v_call: TRBV6-1
d_call: -
cdr3_nt: TGTGCCAGCAGGGCTTATGGGCTCCCTGACACCTTC
cdr3_aa: CASRAYGLPDTF

clone_size: -
j_call: TRBJ2-3
v_call: TRBV4-1
d_call: TRBD2
cdr3_nt: TGCGCCAGCAGCCTTAGCGGGGGCTACACAGATACGCAGTATTTT
cdr3_aa: CASSLSGGYTDTQYF

clone_size: -
j_call: TRBJ2-7
v_call: TRBV11-2
d_call: TRBD1
cdr3_nt: TGTGCCAGCAGCGCTTGGGACAGCTACGAGCAGTACTTC
cdr3_aa: CASSAWDSYEQYF

clone_size: -
j_call: TRBJ2-3
v_call: TRBV19
d_call: -
cdr3_nt: TGTGCCAGTAGTATAGGCGGCGGTTACACAGATACGCAGTATTTT
cdr3_aa: CASSIGGGYTDTQYF

clone_size: -
j_call: TRBJ2-3
v_call: TRBV7-9
d_call: -
cdr3_nt: TGTGCCAGCAGCTCCCGGGAGTCTGATACGCAGTATTTT
cdr3_aa: CASSSRESDTQYF

clone_size: -
j_call: TRBJ2-1
v_call: TRBV4-3
d_call: TRBD1
cdr3_nt: TGCGCCAGCAGCCGAGAACAGGGGTCCTACAATGAGCAGTTCTTC
cdr3_aa: CASSREQGSYNEQFF

clone_size: -
j_call: TRBJ2-7
v_call: TRBV4-1
d_call: -
cdr3_nt: TGCGCCAGCAGCCAAGTCGGGAGCCACGAGCAGTACTTC
cdr3_aa: CASSQVGSHEQYF

clone_size: -
j_call: TRBJ2-4
v_call: TRBV6-1
d_call: -
cdr3_nt: TGTGCCAGCAGTGTCACCCGGGGAGTACTAGCCAAAAACATTCAGTACTTC
cdr3_aa: CASSVTRGVLAKNIQYF

clone_size: -
j_call: TRBJ2-5
v_call: TRBV2
d_call: -
cdr3_nt: TGTGCCAGCAGTGAGGACAGTCAAGAGACCCAGTACTTC
cdr3_aa: CASSEDSQETQYF

clone_size: -
j_call: TRBJ2-7
v_call: TRBV18
d_call: -
cdr3_nt: TGTGCCAGCTCACCACCTGTTCAGGGGCCCTACGAGCAGTACTTC
cdr3_aa: CASSPPVQGPYEQYF

clone_size: -
j_call: TRBJ2-2
v_call: TRBV6-5
d_call: -
cdr3_nt: TGTGTCAGCAGTTACTCGATCGGGGAATCAACCGGGGAGCTGTTTTTT
cdr3_aa: CVSSYSIGESTGELFF

clone_size: -
j_call: TRBJ2-3
v_call: TRBV7-3
d_call: TRBD1
cdr3_nt: TGTGCCAGCAGCCTCGACAGGGGTGCGCAGTATTTT
cdr3_aa: CASSLDRGAQYF

clone_size: -
j_call: TRBJ2-7
v_call: TRBV11-2
d_call: -
cdr3_nt: TGTGCCAGCAGCTTAGAAGGGGGTACTCCCTACGAGCAGTACTTC
cdr3_aa: CASSLEGGTPYEQYF

clone_size: -
j_call: TRBJ1-2
v_call: TRBV11-2
d_call: -
cdr3_nt: TGTGCCAGCAGCGACATCGGGGCCTTGATCTATGGCTACACCTTC
cdr3_aa: CASSDIGALIYGYTF

clone_size: -
j_call: TRBJ1-6
v_call: TRBV19
d_call: -
cdr3_nt: TGTGCCAGTAGTATTAACCCCAATAATTCACCCCTCCACTTT
cdr3_aa: CASSINPNNSPLHF

clone_size: -
j_call: TRBJ1-1
v_call: TRBV25-1
d_call: -
cdr3_nt: TGTGCCAGCAGTGAATGGGGTCACCCTGAAGCTTTCTTT
cdr3_aa: CASSEWGHPEAFF

clone_size: -
j_call: TRBJ2-7
v_call: TRBV5-3
d_call: TRBD2
cdr3_nt: TGTGCCAGCAGCTACGGACTAGCGCCCGAGCAGTACTTC
cdr3_aa: CASSYGLAPEQYF

clone_size: -
j_call: TRBJ1-1
v_call: TRBV5-6
d_call: TRBD1
cdr3_nt: TGTGCCAGCAGCTTGGAGGGCGGGACAGTCATATTAGGCACTGAAGCTTTCTTT
cdr3_aa: CASSLEGGTVILGTEAFF

clone_size: -
j_call: TRBJ2-7
v_call: TRBV19
d_call: -
cdr3_nt: TGTGCCAGTAGTGCAGGGAAGCTCTACGAGCAGTACTTC
cdr3_aa: CASSAGKLYEQYF